This T cell receptor beta chain emerged from a study of beta chain features in type 1 diabetes. Reverse transcription of all isolated RNA meant that expressed TCRB transcripts were sequenced. Using immunoSEQ multiplex PCR, the repertoire was profiled, and TCRdb retains in-frame clones only, with some absent. The sample comprises about 330,000 clones, approximately 11% of which are singletons, and roughly 0.016% rests with the top ten. Germline V gives CDR1 LNHDA, CDR2 SQIVND (reference sequence). The CDR3 totals 16 residues. V lost 5 bases, J lost 3 bases, and 10 bases stayed unmatched. Sequences were obtained from naive CD4+ T cells from blood. The clonotype was recovered from a woman in her twenties or thirties in good health. The rearrangement links TRBV19 to TRBJ2-7; 10 bases align to TRBD2. The CDR3, as DNA: TGTGCCAGTAGTTCTACCGGGACTAGCGCCAACTACGAGCAGTACTTC. Protein sequence: CASSSTGTSANYEQYF.